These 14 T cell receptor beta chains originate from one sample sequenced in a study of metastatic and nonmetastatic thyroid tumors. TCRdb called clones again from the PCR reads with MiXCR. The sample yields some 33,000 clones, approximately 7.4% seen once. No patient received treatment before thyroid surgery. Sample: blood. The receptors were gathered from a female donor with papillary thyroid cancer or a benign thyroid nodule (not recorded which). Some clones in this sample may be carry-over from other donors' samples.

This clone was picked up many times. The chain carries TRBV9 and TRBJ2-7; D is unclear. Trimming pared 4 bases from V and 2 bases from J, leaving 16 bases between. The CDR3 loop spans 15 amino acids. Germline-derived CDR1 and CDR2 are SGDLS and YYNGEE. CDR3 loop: CASSLSPVTPYEQYF. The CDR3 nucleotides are TGTGCCAGCAGCCTCAGCCCGGTTACCCCCTACGAGCAGTACTTC.

The CDR3, as DNA: TGTGCCAGCAGCTTAGGCGGGACAGCAAAAGAGACCCAGTACTTC. Translated, it gives CASSLGGTAKETQYF. The rearrangement joins TRBV7-9 to TRBJ2-5; weak D call: TRBD1 (7 bases). Germline V CDR1 and CDR2: SEHNR, FQNEAQ (reference sequence). This CDR3 is 15 amino acids long. Deletions cut 1 base from V and 3 bases from J, with 12 bases between.

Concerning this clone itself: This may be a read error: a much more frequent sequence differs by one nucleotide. The CDR3 loop reads CSSRPSGRAGDIQYF. The CDR3 region has the DNA TGTTCCAGCAGACCTAGCGGGAGGGCCGGGGACATTCAGTACTTC. The V call is TRBV12-3 or TRBV12-4, the J call TRBJ2-4; 12 nucleotides match TRBD2. This CDR3 contains 15 residues.

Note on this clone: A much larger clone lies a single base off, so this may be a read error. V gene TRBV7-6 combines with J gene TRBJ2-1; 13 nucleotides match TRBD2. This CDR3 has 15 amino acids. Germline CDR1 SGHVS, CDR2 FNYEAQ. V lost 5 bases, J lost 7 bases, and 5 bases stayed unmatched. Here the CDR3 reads CASSDATSGGNEQFF. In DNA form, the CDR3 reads TGTGCCAGCAGCGACGCGACTAGCGGGGGGAATGAGCAGTTCTTC.

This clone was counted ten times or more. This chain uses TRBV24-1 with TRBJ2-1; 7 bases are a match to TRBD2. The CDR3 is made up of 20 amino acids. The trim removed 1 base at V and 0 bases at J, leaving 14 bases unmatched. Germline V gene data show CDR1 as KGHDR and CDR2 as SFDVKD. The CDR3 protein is CATSDLYTSPTGGSYNEQFF. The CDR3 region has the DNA TGTGCCACCAGTGATTTATACACGAGTCCCACGGGGGGCTCCTACAATGAGCAGTTCTTC.

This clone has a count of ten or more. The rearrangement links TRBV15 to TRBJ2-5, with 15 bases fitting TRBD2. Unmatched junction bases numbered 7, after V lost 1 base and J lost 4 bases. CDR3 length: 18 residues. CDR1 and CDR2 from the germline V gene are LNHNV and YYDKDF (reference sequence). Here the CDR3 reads CATSRVGLAGGRVETQYF. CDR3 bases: TGTGCCACCAGCAGAGTCGGACTAGCGGGGGGGCGGGTAGAGACCCAGTACTTC.

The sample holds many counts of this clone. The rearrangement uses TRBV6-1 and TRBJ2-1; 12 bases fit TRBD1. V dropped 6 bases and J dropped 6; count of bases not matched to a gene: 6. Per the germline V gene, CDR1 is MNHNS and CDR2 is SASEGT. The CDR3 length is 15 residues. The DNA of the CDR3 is TGTGCCAGCAGATCACCGGGACAGGGGGCCAATGAGCAGTTCTTC. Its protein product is CASRSPGQGANEQFF.

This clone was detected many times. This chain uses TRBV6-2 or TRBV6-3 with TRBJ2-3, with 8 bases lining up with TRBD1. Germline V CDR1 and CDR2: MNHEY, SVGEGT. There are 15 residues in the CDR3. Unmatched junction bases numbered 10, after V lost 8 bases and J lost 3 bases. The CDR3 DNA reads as TGTGCCAGCGAAACTCTCAGGGGGCGGACAGATACGCAGTATTTT. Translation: CASETLRGRTDTQYF.

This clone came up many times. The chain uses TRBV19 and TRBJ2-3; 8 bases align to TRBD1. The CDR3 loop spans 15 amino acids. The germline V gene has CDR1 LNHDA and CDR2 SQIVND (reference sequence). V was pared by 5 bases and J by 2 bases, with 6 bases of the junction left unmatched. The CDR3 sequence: CASSPTGALTDTQYF. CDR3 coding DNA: TGTGCCAGTAGTCCGACAGGGGCCCTCACAGATACGCAGTATTTT. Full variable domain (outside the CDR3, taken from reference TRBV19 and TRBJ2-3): DGGITQSPKYLFRKEGQNVTLSCEQNLNHDAMYWYRQDPGQGLRLIYYSQIVNDFQKGDIAEGYSVSREKKESFPLTVTSAQKNPTAFYLCASSPTGALTDTQYFGPGTRLTVL.

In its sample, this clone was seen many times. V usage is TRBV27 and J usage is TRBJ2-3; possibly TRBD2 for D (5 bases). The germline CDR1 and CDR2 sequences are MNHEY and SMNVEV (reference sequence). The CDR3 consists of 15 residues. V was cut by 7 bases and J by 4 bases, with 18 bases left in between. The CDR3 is CASTLRLGAADTQYF. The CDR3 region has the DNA TGTGCCAGCACTCTTAGACTGGGAGCAGCAGATACGCAGTATTTT.

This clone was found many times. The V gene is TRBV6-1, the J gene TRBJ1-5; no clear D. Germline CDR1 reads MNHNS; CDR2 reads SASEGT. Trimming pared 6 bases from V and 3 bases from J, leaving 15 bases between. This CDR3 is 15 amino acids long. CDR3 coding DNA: TGTGCCAGCAGACAAAATAACAGACACAATCAGCCCCAGCATTTT. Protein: CASRQNNRHNQPQHF.

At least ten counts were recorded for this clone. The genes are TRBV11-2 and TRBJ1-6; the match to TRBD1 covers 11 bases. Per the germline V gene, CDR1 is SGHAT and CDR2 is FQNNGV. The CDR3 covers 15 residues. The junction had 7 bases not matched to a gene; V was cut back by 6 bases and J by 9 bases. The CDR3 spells CASRTGTGGSSPLHF. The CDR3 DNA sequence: TGTGCCAGCAGGACCGGGACAGGGGGGAGTTCACCCCTCCACTTT.

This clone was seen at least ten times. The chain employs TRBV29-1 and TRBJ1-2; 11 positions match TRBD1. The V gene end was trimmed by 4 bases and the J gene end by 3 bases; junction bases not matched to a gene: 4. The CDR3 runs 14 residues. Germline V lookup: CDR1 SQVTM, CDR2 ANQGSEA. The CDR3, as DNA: TGCAGCGTTGGGACAGGGGGCGCCGACTATGGCTACACCTTC. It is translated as CSVGTGGADYGYTF.

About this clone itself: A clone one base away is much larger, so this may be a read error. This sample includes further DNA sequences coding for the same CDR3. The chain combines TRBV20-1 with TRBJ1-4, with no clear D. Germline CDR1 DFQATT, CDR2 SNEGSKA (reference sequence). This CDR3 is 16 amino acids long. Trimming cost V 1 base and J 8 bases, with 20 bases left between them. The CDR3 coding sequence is TGCAGTGCTAGAGCCCCCTTAAAGGGTGCCGGGGAAAAACTGTTTTTT. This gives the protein CSARAPLKGAGEKLFF.